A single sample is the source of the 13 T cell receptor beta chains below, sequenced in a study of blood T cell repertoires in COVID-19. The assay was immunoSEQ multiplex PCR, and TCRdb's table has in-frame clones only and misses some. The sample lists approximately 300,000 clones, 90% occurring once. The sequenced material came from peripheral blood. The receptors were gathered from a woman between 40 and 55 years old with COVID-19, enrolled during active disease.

CDR3 sequence (DNA): TGCAGCTCCGGCAATTGGGTAGCGGGAGACGCAGATACGCAGTATTTT. This translates into CSSGNWVAGDADTQYF. The genes are TRBV29-1 and TRBJ2-3; 9 bases map to TRBD2. CDR1 is SQVTM and CDR2 is ANQGSEA in the germline V gene. V lost 8 bases, J lost 4 bases, and 16 bases stayed unmatched. The CDR3 is made up of 16 amino acids.

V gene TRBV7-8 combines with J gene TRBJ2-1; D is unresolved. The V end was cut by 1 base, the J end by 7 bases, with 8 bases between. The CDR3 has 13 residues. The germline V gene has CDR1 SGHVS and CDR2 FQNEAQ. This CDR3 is CASSLGLQNEQFF. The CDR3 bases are TGTGCCAGCAGCTTAGGTCTGCAGAATGAGCAGTTCTTC.

CDR3 amino acids: CASSLTATSGYNEQFF. The CDR3 DNA sequence: TGTGCCAGCAGCTTAACTGCGACTAGCGGTTACAATGAGCAGTTCTTC. This sequence joins TRBV7-3 and TRBJ2-1; 9 positions match TRBD2. The V segment lost 0 bases and the J segment 4 bases; nucleotides outside the gene matches: 4. There are 16 residues in the CDR3. Germline values: CDR1 SGHTA, CDR2 FQGTGA.

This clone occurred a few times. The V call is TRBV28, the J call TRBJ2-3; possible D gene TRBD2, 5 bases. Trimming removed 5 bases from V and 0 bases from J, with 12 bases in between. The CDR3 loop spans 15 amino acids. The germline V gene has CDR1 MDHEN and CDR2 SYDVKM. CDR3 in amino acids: CASSRRTGSTDTQYF. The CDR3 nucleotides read TGTGCCAGCAGTCGTCGGACGGGGAGCACAGATACGCAGTATTTT.

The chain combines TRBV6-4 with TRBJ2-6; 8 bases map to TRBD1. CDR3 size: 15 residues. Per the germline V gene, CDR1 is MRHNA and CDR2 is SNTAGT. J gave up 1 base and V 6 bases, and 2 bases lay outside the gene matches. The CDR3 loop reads CASSDRGSGANVLTF. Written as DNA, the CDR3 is TGTGCCAGCAGCGACAGGGGATCTGGGGCCAACGTCCTGACTTTC.

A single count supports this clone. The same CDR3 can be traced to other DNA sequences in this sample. CDR3 nucleotides: TGCAGTGCTAGCGCAGATACGCAGTATTTT. Translating it yields CSASADTQYF. The chain combines TRBV20-1 with TRBJ2-3; unclear D gene. Germline V gives CDR1 DFQATT, CDR2 SNEGSKA (reference sequence). Between the trimmed V and J ends, which lost 3 bases and 4 bases, there was a span of 2 bases. The CDR3 extends over 10 amino acids.

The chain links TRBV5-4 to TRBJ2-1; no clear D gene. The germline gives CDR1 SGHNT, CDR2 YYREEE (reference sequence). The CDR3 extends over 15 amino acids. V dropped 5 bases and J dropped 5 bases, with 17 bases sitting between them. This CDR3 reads CASRPAAALNNEQFF. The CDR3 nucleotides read TGTGCCAGCAGGCCCGCGGCGGCCTTGAACAATGAGCAGTTCTTC.

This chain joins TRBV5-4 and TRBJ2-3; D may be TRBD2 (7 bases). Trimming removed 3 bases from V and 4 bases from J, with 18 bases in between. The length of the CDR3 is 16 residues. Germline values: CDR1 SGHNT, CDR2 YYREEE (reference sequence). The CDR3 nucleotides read TGTGCCAGCAGCTCGCCTAGAGGGGGAGGGGCAGATACGCAGTATTTT. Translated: CASSSPRGGGADTQYF.

The CDR3 sequence: CASALMPAGELFF. In DNA, the CDR3 is TGTGCTAGTGCCCTTATGCCGGCCGGGGAGCTGTTTTTT. This chain connects TRBV12-5 to TRBJ2-2; the D is unclear. The germline CDR1 and CDR2 sequences are LGHNT and FRNRAP. The germline V and J ends were trimmed by 7 bases and 6 bases, with 12 bases remaining between them. This CDR3 contains 13 residues.

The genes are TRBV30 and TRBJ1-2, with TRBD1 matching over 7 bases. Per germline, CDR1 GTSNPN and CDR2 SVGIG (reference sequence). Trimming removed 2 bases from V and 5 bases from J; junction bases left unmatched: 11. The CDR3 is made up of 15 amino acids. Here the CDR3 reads CAWSPPGTVAYGYTF. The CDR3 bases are TGTGCCTGGAGTCCCCCCGGGACAGTGGCTTATGGCTACACCTTC. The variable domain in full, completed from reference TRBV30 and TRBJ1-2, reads SQTIHQWPATLVQPVGSPLSLECTVEGTSNPNLYWYRQAAGRGLQLLFYSVGIGQISSEVPQNLSASRPQDRQFILSSKKLLLSDSGFYLCAWSPPGTVAYGYTFGSGTRLTVV.

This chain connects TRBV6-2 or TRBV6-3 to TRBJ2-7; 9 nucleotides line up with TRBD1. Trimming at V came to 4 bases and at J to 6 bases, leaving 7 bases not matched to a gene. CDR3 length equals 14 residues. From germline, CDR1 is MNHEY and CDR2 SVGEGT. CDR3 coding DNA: TGTGCCAGCAGTTTGCCGGGACAGGGACGCGAGCAGTACTTC. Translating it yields CASSLPGQGREQYF.

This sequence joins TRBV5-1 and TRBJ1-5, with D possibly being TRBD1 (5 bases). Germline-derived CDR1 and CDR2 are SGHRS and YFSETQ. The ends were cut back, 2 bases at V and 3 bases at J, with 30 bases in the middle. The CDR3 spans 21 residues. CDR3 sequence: CASSFSLRAREISSFNQPQHF. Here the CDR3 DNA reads TGCGCCAGCAGCTTTTCTCTCCGGGCCAGGGAAATTTCTTCTTTCAATCAGCCCCAGCATTTT.

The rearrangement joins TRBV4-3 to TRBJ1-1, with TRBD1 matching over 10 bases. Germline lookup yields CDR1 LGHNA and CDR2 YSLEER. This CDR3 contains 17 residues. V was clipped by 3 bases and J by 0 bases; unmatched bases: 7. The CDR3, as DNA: TGCGCCAGCAGCCACACCGACAGGGGGCTCCTGAACACTGAAGCTTTCTTT. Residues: CASSHTDRGLLNTEAFF.